This TCR beta chain was observed in a study of identifying expanded T cells in peripheral blood. Only in-frame clones appear in the TCRdb table, and some are missing; sequencing was by immunoSEQ multiplex PCR. The sample has 110,000 or so clones; about 87% are singletons. Sequencing was done on a sample of blood. The TCR originated in a person aged 18 to 69 in good health.

CDR3 bases: TGTGCCAGCAGCTTAGCGAGTACAGGGCGTTCACCCCTCCACTTT. This translates into CASSLASTGRSPLHF. This chain joins TRBV11-2 and TRBJ1-6; weak D call: TRBD1 (6 bases). CDR1 is SGHAT, CDR2 FQNNGV, per germline. The CDR3 is 15 amino acids. V was clipped by 1 base and J by 9 bases, with 13 bases between them.